These T cell receptor beta chains were read from a single sample in a study of T-cell memory formation after mild COVID-19. Each CDR3 protein gets one entry after TCRdb re-called the 5' RACE reads with MiXCR. The sample carries around 100,000 distinct CDR3 sequences, over 20% recorded once. The sample taken for sequencing was PBMCs or a T cell subset sorted from them (not recorded which). The receptors were sampled from a man aged 18 to 30 who had mild COVID-19 (a few samples of this study predate the infection). Cell type and time point are not known. CDR3s leave out the opening cysteine and the closing phenylalanine or tryptophan. Rows give clone size only sometimes, using once, few, many, or a class for an expanded clone.

j_call: TRBJ1-2; v_call: TRBV4-2; clone_size: NA; cdr3_aa: ASSLRTGQIFVGYT
j_call: TRBJ2-5; v_call: TRBV4-1; clone_size: few; cdr3_aa: ASSQDLAGGRKETQY
j_call: TRBJ2-5; v_call: TRBV5-5; clone_size: NA; cdr3_aa: ASSLGDSQETQY
j_call: TRBJ2-5; v_call: TRBV5-1; clone_size: many; cdr3_aa: ASSPEGGRQETQY
j_call: TRBJ2-2; v_call: TRBV5-5; clone_size: NA; cdr3_aa: ASRPTPIWGSTGELF
j_call: TRBJ2-1; v_call: TRBV27; clone_size: NA; cdr3_aa: ASSLDWGGNEQF
j_call: TRBJ2-3; v_call: TRBV10-3; clone_size: NA; cdr3_aa: AISESQPGGPGDTQY
j_call: TRBJ2-1; v_call: TRBV7-3; clone_size: NA; cdr3_aa: ASSLPTSSSEQF
j_call: TRBJ2-3; v_call: TRBV5-1; clone_size: NA; cdr3_aa: ASSLRAGSTDTQY
j_call: TRBJ1-2; v_call: TRBV30; clone_size: NA; cdr3_aa: AWSVIEYGFYGYT
j_call: TRBJ2-3; v_call: TRBV7-6; clone_size: NA; cdr3_aa: ASSDWTSGLDTQY
j_call: TRBJ1-6; v_call: TRBV7-6; clone_size: NA; cdr3_aa: ASSSRGLYGSPLH
j_call: TRBJ2-3; v_call: TRBV6-6; clone_size: NA; cdr3_aa: ASSYSDTQY
j_call: TRBJ2-5; v_call: TRBV7-2; clone_size: many; cdr3_aa: ASRVAGAFQETQY
j_call: TRBJ2-1; v_call: TRBV5-6; clone_size: few; cdr3_aa: ASSGGVEQF
j_call: TRBJ2-1; v_call: TRBV5-1; clone_size: NA; cdr3_aa: ASSLSGELLRDNEQF
j_call: TRBJ2-3; v_call: TRBV19; clone_size: NA; cdr3_aa: ASSTWGAADTQY
j_call: TRBJ2-2; v_call: TRBV7-2; clone_size: few; cdr3_aa: ASSSRLAGELF
j_call: TRBJ2-7; v_call: TRBV15; clone_size: few; cdr3_aa: ATSRDSPWTGGYEQY
j_call: TRBJ1-5; v_call: TRBV28; clone_size: few; cdr3_aa: ASRTTGGKQPQH
j_call: TRBJ2-5; v_call: TRBV11-2; clone_size: NA; cdr3_aa: ASSGEDSQETQY
j_call: TRBJ1-1; v_call: TRBV13; clone_size: NA; cdr3_aa: ASSSGTGDTEAF
j_call: TRBJ1-1; v_call: TRBV28; clone_size: few; cdr3_aa: ASSDSMNTEAF
j_call: TRBJ1-5; v_call: TRBV4-2; clone_size: NA; cdr3_aa: ASSQARGSYQPQH
j_call: TRBJ2-7; v_call: TRBV4-1; clone_size: many; cdr3_aa: ASSQDWPGSYEQY